This T cell receptor (beta chain) originates from a study of spatial heterogeneity in lung cancer. Study details: Detected beta-chain sequences consistently exceeded alpha-chain sequences.

In the library, each TCR cDNA molecule bore its own unique molecular identifier. TCRdb re-derived calls from the 5' RACE reads in MiXCR, one entry per CDR3 protein. The sample consists of roughly 79,000 distinct CDR3 sequences, over 9.5% of them appearing once. Time point of the sample: sample taken at primary tumor resection. Frozen PBMC, nontumor lung or tumor provided whole RNA, which was sequenced unsorted. The donors, 70 or so patients with untreated early-stage non-small cell lung cancer, provided the samples. Findings and caveats of the study: Ubiquitous expanded tumor TCRs were observed in blood more at resection than follow-up.

Germline V CDR1 and CDR2: MGHDK, SYGVNS. The CDR3 covers 12 residues. V was cut by 10 bases and J by 7 bases, with 16 bases left in between. Worth noting for this clonotype: Its antigen is still unknown.

The clonotype comes from a male donor with early-stage non-small cell lung cancer. The sequenced sample was PBMCs, obtained at surgery. V usage is TRBV25-1 and J usage is TRBJ1-1; possibly TRBD1 for D (6 bases). CDR3 coding DNA: TGTGCCACTCGGGCAGGGGATATTGAAGCTTTCTTT. Translation gives CATRAGDIEAFF.